The 20 T cell receptor beta chains below come from one sample, sequenced in a study of cytomegalovirus exposure and HLA in healthy donors. PCR employed 60 Vbeta and 13 Jbeta primers. Produced via immunoSEQ multiplex PCR; TCRdb's table is partial and in-frame only. This table has 140,000 to 150,000 clones, almost 80% appearing once. The specimen was PBMCs. These receptors were taken from a woman aged 40 to 50 in good health and CMV-seropositive.

In its sample, this clone was seen a few times. The V gene is TRBV6-6, the J gene TRBJ1-2, with TRBD1 identical over 7 bases. V trimming: 6 bases; J trimming: 8 bases; junction bases outside the gene matches: 9. The CDR3 consists of 13 residues. The germline V gene has CDR1 MNHNY and CDR2 SVGAGI (reference sequence). The CDR3 loop is CASRVTGDLGYTF. The CDR3 DNA sequence: TGTGCCAGCAGGGTTACAGGGGACCTCGGCTACACCTTC.

The DNA of the CDR3 is TGCGCCAGCAGCACGACAGGGGCTTCAAGCTACACCTTC. Its translation is CASSTTGASSYTF. The V gene is TRBV5-1, the J gene TRBJ1-2, with TRBD1 matching 8 bases. Per the germline V gene, CDR1 is SGHRS and CDR2 is YFSETQ. With 4 bases clipped from V and 9 bases from J, the junction kept 8 bases outside the gene matches. The CDR3 length is 13 residues.

The V gene is TRBV6-5, the J gene TRBJ2-1; 9 bases are shared with TRBD2. Germline V gene lookup returns CDR1 MNHEY and CDR2 SVGAGI. The CDR3 is 15 residues long. V lost 2 bases and J lost 4; bases outside the gene matches: 3. The CDR3 bases are TGTGCCAGCAGTTACGATGCGGGGGGGTACAATGAGCAGTTCTTC. Amino acids: CASSYDAGGYNEQFF.

V and J are TRBV6-6 and TRBJ2-5, with D possibly matching TRBD1 (6 bases). The CDR3 is made up of 14 amino acids. The germline V gene encodes CDR1 MNHNY and CDR2 SVGAGI (reference sequence). V was trimmed by 3 bases and J by 5 bases, leaving 13 bases between them. This CDR3 reads CASSYAGAGETQYF. DNA for the CDR3: TGTGCCAGCAGTTATGCAGGGGCCGGGGAGACCCAGTACTTC.

V gene TRBV9 combines with J gene TRBJ2-3; maybe TRBD1 (6 bases). In germline, CDR1 is SGDLS, CDR2 YYNGEE. This CDR3 region has 16 residues. The V gene lost 0 bases and the J gene lost 3 bases, with 14 bases spanning the gap. The CDR3, as DNA: TGTGCCAGCAGCGTAGACCAGGGGCAACCTACAGATACGCAGTATTTT. Residues: CASSVDQGQPTDTQYF. The entire variable domain, with the rest obtained from reference TRBV9 and TRBJ2-3, is as follows: DSGVTQTPKHLITATGQRVTLRCSPRSGDLSVYWYQQSLDQGLQFLIQYYNGEERAKGNILERFSAQQFPDLHSELNLSSLELGDSALYFCASSVDQGQPTDTQYFGPGTRLTVL.

CDR3 coding DNA: TGTGCCTGGAGCATACAGGGGACTACTGAAGCTTTCTTT. This gives the protein CAWSIQGTTEAFF. V and J are TRBV30 and TRBJ1-1; 7 nucleotides agree with TRBD1. Trimming took 3 bases from V and 5 from J; bases not matched to a gene: 6. The CDR3 contains 13 residues. Germline assignment: CDR1 GTSNPN and CDR2 SVGIG (reference sequence).

This clone was detected a few times. The rearrangement links TRBV19 to TRBJ1-2; TRBD1 matches 7 bases. Germline lookup yields CDR1 LNHDA and CDR2 SQIVND (reference sequence). The V and J ends lost 8 bases and 0 bases, in that order; junction bases with no gene match: 6. CDR3 length: 14 amino acids. Here the CDR3 reads CASSDRVSNYGYTF. In DNA form, the CDR3 reads TGTGCCAGTTCTGACAGGGTGTCTAACTATGGCTACACCTTC.

The V and J genes are TRBV5-1 and TRBJ1-1, with TRBD1 identical over 10 bases. Looked up from germline, CDR1 is SGHRS and CDR2 is YFSETQ. The CDR3 sequence is 15 residues long. Trimming took 0 bases from V and 5 from J; bases not matched to a gene: 4. The CDR3 reads CASSLGGQGSTEAFF. CDR3 DNA sequence: TGCGCCAGCAGCTTGGGGGGACAGGGGTCTACTGAAGCTTTCTTT.

The V and J genes are TRBV19 and TRBJ1-5; D gene unclear. V shed 3 bases and J shed 4 bases, with 10 bases lying between them. Germline lookup yields CDR1 LNHDA and CDR2 SQIVND (reference sequence). There are 14 residues in the CDR3. The CDR3 protein is CASSMEGGNQPQHF. The CDR3 DNA sequence: TGTGCCAGTAGTATGGAGGGAGGGAATCAGCCCCAGCATTTT.

This rearrangement joins TRBV19 to TRBJ1-4; perhaps TRBD1 as D (6 bases). Germline V gene data show CDR1 as LNHDA and CDR2 as SQIVND (reference sequence). V was cut by 5 bases and J by 4 bases, with 14 bases left in between. This CDR3 is 15 amino acids long. CDR3 coding DNA: TGTGCCAGTAGTTCCCTGGACAGCCTTAATGAAAAACTGTTTTTT. This translates into CASSSLDSLNEKLFF.

This clone was counted a few times. The sample has other DNA sequences that encode this CDR3 too. V gene TRBV6-6 combines with J gene TRBJ1-2; D remains unclear. The germline V and J ends were trimmed by 6 bases and 0 bases, with 17 bases remaining between them. This CDR3 is 16 amino acids long. CDR1 is MNHNY and CDR2 is SVGAGI in the germline V gene (reference sequence). This CDR3 reads CASRPPTTEANYGYTF. CDR3 DNA: TGTGCCAGCAGACCGCCGACGACTGAAGCTAACTATGGCTACACCTTC.

DNA for the CDR3: TGCGCCAGCACCACGACAGGGTGGCAGCCCCAGCATTTT. Amino acid sequence: CASTTTGWQPQHF. The chain employs TRBV5-1 and TRBJ1-5; 7 nucleotides agree with TRBD1. Germline-derived CDR1 and CDR2 are SGHRS and YFSETQ. V trimming: 6 bases; J trimming: 7 bases; junction bases outside the gene matches: 7. This CDR3 has 13 amino acids.

This CDR3 reads CASSQDPTESYEQYF. For the CDR3, the DNA is TGCGCCAGCAGCCAAGACCCGACAGAATCCTACGAGCAGTACTTC. The gene calls are TRBV4-1 and TRBJ2-5; possible D gene TRBD1, 5 bases. Judging by the DNA end, TRBJ2-7 fits better; the J call may be wrong. This CDR3 has 15 amino acids. Germline-derived CDR1 and CDR2 are MGHRA and YSYEKL.

J is TRBJ2-2 and V is TRBV15; TRBD2 matches 9 bases. V dropped 2 bases and J dropped 7; count of bases not matched to a gene: 5. CDR3 length: 15 amino acids. Per the germline V gene, CDR1 is LNHNV and CDR2 is YYDKDF (reference sequence). CDR3 sequence: CATSRRTSENGELFF. The CDR3 bases are TGTGCCACCAGCAGACGGACTAGCGAGAACGGGGAGCTGTTTTTT.

The chain uses TRBV21-1 and TRBJ2-3; TRBD2, the D gene given by the table, was not confirmed from the DNA. TRBV21-1 is a documented pseudogene. The CDR3 sequence is 17 residues long. The CDR3, as DNA: TGTGCCAGCAGGGTTGGGCTAGCGGGCCCCAGCACAGATACGCAGTATTTT. Translated, it gives CASRVGLAGPSTDTQYF.

V usage is TRBV6-1 and J usage is TRBJ2-1, with a possible D match to TRBD2 (5 bases). This CDR3 spans 17 amino acids. In germline, CDR1 is MNHNS, CDR2 SASEGT. V lost 3 bases, J lost 9 bases, and 24 bases lay in between. The CDR3 reads CASSERRGGYPTAEQFF. CDR3 bases: TGTGCCAGCAGTGAGCGCCGGGGTGGGTACCCAACCGCTGAGCAGTTCTTC.

The chain has TRBV6-1 and TRBJ2-3, with 8 positions matching TRBD2. CDR3 size: 15 residues. Germline CDR1 reads MNHNS; CDR2 reads SASEGT. V lost 8 bases, J lost 3 bases, and 10 bases stayed unmatched. The CDR3 sequence is CASSAGGHITDTQYF. DNA for the CDR3: TGTGCCAGCTCGGCGGGGGGACATATTACAGATACGCAGTATTTT.

The J gene is TRBJ1-4, the V gene TRBV29-1, with D unclear. Germline values: CDR1 SQVTM, CDR2 ANQGSEA. The CDR3 extends over 13 amino acids. V dropped 6 bases and J dropped 8 bases, with 16 bases sitting between them. CDR3: CSVTPGSDEKLFF. CDR3 DNA: TGCAGCGTCACCCCGGGGTCCGACGAAAAACTGTTTTTT.

This chain uses TRBV5-5 with TRBJ1-2; 10 nucleotides agree with TRBD1. The CDR3 contains 15 residues. The germline CDR1 and CDR2 sequences are SGHKS and YYEKEE (reference sequence). The trim removed 3 bases at V and 7 bases at J, leaving 9 bases unmatched. The CDR3 DNA reads TGTGCCAGCAGCTGGGAGGACAGGGGGTATGGTGGCTACACCTTC. It codes for CASSWEDRGYGGYTF.

This clone was observed a few times. The chain recombines TRBV14 with TRBJ2-1, with 7 bases identical to TRBD2. The CDR3 has 14 amino acids. Unmatched junction bases numbered 5, after V lost 0 bases and J lost 9 bases. Germline CDR1 reads SGHDN; CDR2 reads FVKESK. CDR3 sequence (DNA): TGTGCCAGCAGCCAAGAAAGAGGCGGGGGTGAGCAGTTCTTC. Translation gives CASSQERGGGEQFF.